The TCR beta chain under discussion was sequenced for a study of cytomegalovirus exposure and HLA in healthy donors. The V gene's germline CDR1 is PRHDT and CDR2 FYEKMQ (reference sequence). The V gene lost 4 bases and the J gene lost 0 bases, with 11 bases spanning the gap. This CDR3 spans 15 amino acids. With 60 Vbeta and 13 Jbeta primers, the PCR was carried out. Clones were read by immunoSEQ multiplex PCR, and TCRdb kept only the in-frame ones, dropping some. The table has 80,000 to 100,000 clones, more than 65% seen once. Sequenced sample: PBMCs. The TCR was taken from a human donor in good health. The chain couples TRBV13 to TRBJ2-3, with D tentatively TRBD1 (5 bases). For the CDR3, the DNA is TGTGCCAGCAGCTACCCGCAGGGTAGCACAGATACGCAGTATTTT. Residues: CASSYPQGSTDTQYF.